A single T cell receptor (beta chain) is shown here with its context. Profiling relied on immunoSEQ multiplex PCR, and the TCRdb table lists in-frame clones only, not all of them. The sample includes about 150,000 clones, roughly 80% of them seen just once. Enrollees, about 18 to 89 years old, lived in 24 US areas. Cohorts were assigned according to the clinical history that participants reported. The length of the CDR3 is 14 residues. CDR1 and CDR2 from the germline V gene are SEHNR and FQNEAQ (reference sequence). Trimming shortened V by 7 bases and J by 6 bases, and 15 bases separated the two germline ends. This record belongs to a study of blood T cell repertoires in COVID-19. Study background: Material from acute and convalescent COVID-19 was sourced from the United States, Italy and Spain. From T cells, B-cell-depleted T cells, or PBMCs came the material, which was cDNA or gDNA.

The sequence came from a woman aged 50 to 60 who had recovered from COVID-19. V usage is TRBV7-9 and J usage is TRBJ2-2; D may be TRBD1 (6 bases). Sequencing input: PBMCs or T cells enriched from blood (not recorded which). CDR3 region: CASNAGQHAGELFF. The CDR3 nucleotides read TGTGCCAGCAACGCCGGACAGCATGCCGGGGAGCTGTTTTTT.